The 17 T cell receptor beta chains listed next were all sequenced from one sample in a study of T cells in Graves' hyperthyroidism and ophthalmopathy (dated by TCRdb to the late 2010s). Library method: multiplex PCR. TCRdb shows the sequencer as Illumina HiSeq 2000. The TCR beta CDR3 regions were amplified from RNA transcripts. The first round of RT-PCR for the TCR CDR3 was performed with the HTBI primer set and the Qiagen OneStep RT-PCR kit. TCRdb ran its own pipeline on the public reads, namely fastp trimming at Q25 and MiXCR clone calling, and kept in-frame beta chains. Each CDR3 protein appears once, grouped with its most common genes and DNA. This sample comprises approximately 590,000 distinct CDR3 sequences, 15% to 19% of them detected only once. Of the sample, 6.5% to 8% is held by the ten largest clones. The sample taken for sequencing was blood. All receptors derive from a woman in her thirties with Graves' hyperthyroidism.

This clonotype has ten or more counts. The rearrangement uses TRBV7-2 and TRBJ1-4; TRBD1 aligns across 7 bases. This CDR3 contains 13 residues. The junction had 7 bases not matched to a gene; V was cut back by 7 bases and J by 8 bases. Germline V gene data show CDR1 as SGHTA and CDR2 as FQGNSA. As DNA, the CDR3 is TGTGCCAGCACCCGGGACAGAGCCGAAAAACTGTTTTTT. It is translated as CASTRDRAEKLFF.

As regards this clonotype: A much larger clone is a single base away; this may be a read error. The chain combines TRBV12-5 with TRBJ2-1; 13 nucleotides align to TRBD2. This CDR3 has 18 amino acids. Unmatched junction bases numbered 17, after V lost 8 bases and J lost 7 bases. Germline CDR1 reads LGHNT; CDR2 reads FRNRAP. This chain's CDR3 is CASSSSPTGLAGLNEQFF. The CDR3 DNA reads TGTGCTAGTAGTTCCTCCCCAACGGGACTAGCGGGATTGAATGAGCAGTTCTTC. The full variable domain, in which reference TRBV12-5 and TRBJ2-1 provide the parts outside the CDR3, is DARVTQTPRHKVTEMGQEVTMRCQPILGHNTVFWYRQTMMQGLELLAYFRNRAPLDDSGMPKDRFSAEMPDATLATLKIQPSEPRDSAVYFCASSSSPTGLAGLNEQFFGPGTRLTVL.

This clonotype was counted many times. The V and J genes are TRBV3-1 and TRBJ2-3, with 14 bases fitting TRBD2. The germline V gene encodes CDR1 LGHDT and CDR2 YNNKEL (reference sequence). J gave up 1 base and V 3 bases, and 6 bases lay outside the gene matches. The CDR3 runs to 18 residues. CDR3 protein: CASSHGTSGRVGTDTQYF. CDR3 DNA sequence: TGTGCCAGCAGCCATGGGACTAGCGGGAGAGTGGGCACAGATACGCAGTATTTT.

V and J are TRBV4-2 and TRBJ1-1, with 8 bases aligning to TRBD1. This CDR3 spans 18 amino acids. Per the germline V gene, CDR1 is LGHNA and CDR2 is YNFKEQ. After removal of 0 bases from V and 6 bases from J, the junction contained 15 bases not matched to a gene. CDR3 amino acids: CASSQDHPDRGRRAEAFF. The CDR3, as DNA: TGTGCCAGCAGCCAAGATCATCCCGACAGGGGAAGGCGGGCTGAAGCTTTCTTT.

The DNA of the CDR3 is TGTGCCAGCAGTCATACAGGGGGCCCCGCCGGGGAGCAGTACTTC. This codes for CASSHTGGPAGEQYF. The V call is TRBV9, the J call TRBJ2-7, with 9 bases matching TRBD1. The CDR3 runs 15 residues. The J segment lost 7 bases and the V segment lost 5 bases, leaving 13 bases of the junction unmatched. CDR1 is SGDLS, CDR2 YYNGEE, per germline.

The V and J genes are TRBV5-1 and TRBJ2-1; 9 bases align to TRBD2. Germline CDR1 reads SGHRS; CDR2 reads YFSETQ. V shed 7 bases and J 6 bases; nucleotides not matched to a gene: 11. This CDR3 is built from 15 residues. The CDR3 spells CASQAASGTSNEQFF. In DNA form, the CDR3 reads TGCGCCAGCCAGGCGGCTAGCGGGACCTCCAATGAGCAGTTCTTC.

A word on this clonotype: A much larger clonotype is one base distant, so this may be a read error. The chain uses TRBV12-3 or TRBV12-4 and TRBJ1-2; no clear D gene. CDR3 length equals 12 residues. CDR3 coding DNA: TGTGCCAGCATTCCCCCCTCGGCTGGCTACGCCTTC. Translating gives CASIPPSAGYAF.

This clonotype was detected a few times. The V gene is TRBV7-9, the J gene TRBJ2-7; D is possibly TRBD1 (5 bases). Germline lookup yields CDR1 SEHNR and CDR2 FQNEAQ (reference sequence). The CDR3 runs 13 residues. V lost 9 bases to trimming and J lost 5 bases, with 17 bases between them. For the CDR3, the DNA is TGTGCCAGTGATTTGGGGCGTGGCAACGAGCAGTACTTC. Protein sequence: CASDLGRGNEQYF.

A few counts support this clonotype. The chain carries TRBV4-2 and TRBJ1-1; 9 bases fit TRBD1. The germline gives CDR1 LGHNA, CDR2 YNFKEQ. The CDR3 length is 20 residues. V lost 0 bases and J lost 5; bases outside the gene matches: 19. As DNA, the CDR3 is TGTGCCAGCAGCCAAGATCCTAACAGGGGGCCAGGGTTTGGACGAACTGAAGCTTTCTTT. It translates to CASSQDPNRGPGFGRTEAFF.

This clonotype was observed many times. The chain's CDR3 is CASSLWRASTDTQYF. CDR3 in DNA: TGTGCCAGCAGCTTATGGCGGGCTAGCACAGATACGCAGTATTTT. The chain is built from TRBV7-8 and TRBJ2-3; a possible D gene is TRBD2 (5 bases). Per germline, CDR1 SGHVS and CDR2 FQNEAQ. Between the trimmed V and J ends, which lost 2 bases and 0 bases, there was a span of 9 bases. This CDR3 is 15 amino acids long.

V and J are TRBV29-1 and TRBJ1-1; 10 nucleotides line up with TRBD1. V lost 6 bases, J lost 5 bases, and 12 bases stayed unmatched. CDR1 is SQVTM and CDR2 is ANQGSEA in the germline V gene. The CDR3 is 15 residues long. CDR3 coding DNA: TGCAGCGTCGCCATCCGGACAGGGGGGGCTACTGAAGCTTTCTTT. It is translated as CSVAIRTGGATEAFF.

With respect to this clonotype: Compared with germline, one end of the junction differs, possibly owing to a read error. The chain is built from TRBV29-1 and TRBJ2-1; TRBD2 matches 7 bases. Germline V gives CDR1 SQVTM, CDR2 ANQGSEA. The length of the CDR3 is 11 residues. CDR3 DNA: TGCGGCGTGTCGGGAGGACATGAGCAGTTCTTC. Protein sequence: CGVSGGHEQFF.

The chain couples TRBV30 to TRBJ2-7; D is perhaps TRBD1 or TRBD2 (5 bases each). Looked up from germline, CDR1 is GTSNPN and CDR2 is SVGIG (reference sequence). The CDR3 consists of 17 residues. V was pared by 3 bases and J by 0 bases, with 21 bases between. The CDR3 DNA follows: TGTGCCTGGAGATCTCCCGGGGCCCGGCTAAGCTCCTACGAGCAGTACTTC. Its translation is CAWRSPGARLSSYEQYF.

The chain has TRBV10-1 and TRBJ1-2, with unresolved D. Germline V gives CDR1 WNHNN, CDR2 SYGVQD (reference sequence). The CDR3 is 13 residues long. Trimming left V 3 bases short and J 4 bases short, with 9 bases between. The CDR3 reads CASSDSRSYGYTF. The CDR3 nucleotides read TGCGCCAGCAGTGATTCCAGGTCCTATGGCTACACCTTC.

The rearrangement uses TRBV6-1 and TRBJ2-3, with a tentative D call TRBD1 (5 bases). Per germline, CDR1 MNHNS and CDR2 SASEGT. CDR3 length: 13 amino acids. Between the trimmed V and J ends, which lost 1 base and 7 bases, there was a span of 9 bases. CDR3 region: CASSEVRVNTQYF. The CDR3 DNA reads as TGTGCCAGCAGTGAAGTCAGGGTGAATACGCAGTATTTT.

V is TRBV19 and J is TRBJ1-5; D ambiguous. Germline values: CDR1 LNHDA, CDR2 SQIVND (reference sequence). Trimming cost V 0 bases and J 1 base, with 13 bases left between them. This CDR3 spans 17 amino acids. CDR3 DNA sequence: TGTGCCAGTAGTATAGATTGGGCCAGCGCGAGCAATCAGCCCCAGCATTTT. Translating it yields CASSIDWASASNQPQHF.

This clonotype came up many times. The V gene is TRBV20-1, the J gene TRBJ1-4; TRBD1 agrees at 9 bases. Germline V lookup: CDR1 DFQATT, CDR2 SNEGSKA (reference sequence). Germline trimming cut 0 bases from V and 6 bases from J; bases unmatched to any gene: 5. The CDR3 runs 15 residues. The CDR3 reads CSARDGGQGDEKLFF. The CDR3 DNA sequence: TGCAGTGCTAGAGACGGGGGACAGGGAGATGAAAAACTGTTTTTT.